This note documents a single TCR beta chain sequence. Original methodology: Amplification of reference gene primers was used by the study to estimate nucleated cell counts. The assay was immunoSEQ multiplex PCR, and TCRdb's table has in-frame clones only and misses some. V, J and clone size are taken as reported in that table, and D and trimming were inferred from the DNA itself. The table lists under 95,000 clones, 90% to 95% of them singletons. The sample comes from a study of blood T cell repertoires in COVID-19. Overall study context: Sites across the United States, Italy and Spain contributed samples from acute and convalescent COVID-19. From T cells, B-cell-depleted T cells, or PBMCs came the material, which was cDNA or gDNA.

Sequenced: peripheral blood. The source of this sequence is a woman between 50 and 59 years old in a cohort sampled during active COVID-19.

CDR3 residues: CASGGGFDEQFF. The CDR3 coding sequence is TGTGCCAGCGGGGGGGGATTCGATGAGCAGTTCTTC. The chain recombines TRBV2 with TRBJ2-1; 7 bases agree with TRBD2. Trimming cost V 8 bases and J 8 bases; bases outside gene matches: 6. Germline V gene lookup returns CDR1 SNHLY and CDR2 FYNNEI. There are 12 residues in the CDR3.